The 12 T cell receptor beta chains reported below all come from one sample, sequenced in a study of cytomegalovirus exposure and HLA in healthy donors. Primers: 60 Vbeta forward and 13 Jbeta reverse. The assay was immunoSEQ multiplex PCR, and TCRdb's table has in-frame clones only and misses some. The table shows approximately 190,000 clones, with 82% occurring only once. Material: PBMCs. The receptors stem from a woman aged 45-60 years in good health and CMV-seropositive.

The count of this clone is one. The V and J genes are TRBV19 and TRBJ1-3; D gene ambiguous. With 3 bases removed from V and 0 bases from J, the gap between germline ends came to 6 bases. CDR1 and CDR2 (germline): LNHDA, SQIVND (reference sequence). This CDR3 comprises 14 residues. The CDR3 DNA is TGTGCCAGTAGTATTCGGTTCTCTGGAAACACCATATATTTT. It is translated as CASSIRFSGNTIYF.

The rearrangement links TRBV4-1 to TRBJ2-3, with D possibly TRBD2 on 5 matching bases. The CDR3 sequence is 16 residues long. Per the germline V gene, CDR1 is MGHRA and CDR2 is YSYEKL. The germline V and J ends were trimmed by 0 bases and 8 bases, with 18 bases remaining between them. The CDR3 is CASSQDPGLQGGTQYF. The CDR3 nucleotides read TGCGCCAGCAGCCAAGATCCAGGACTCCAAGGCGGTACGCAGTATTTT.

V gene TRBV7-9 combines with J gene TRBJ2-7; 8 positions agree with TRBD2. Trimming cost V 5 bases and J 2 bases; bases outside gene matches: 8. Germline assignment: CDR1 SEHNR and CDR2 FQNEAQ (reference sequence). The CDR3 is made up of 15 amino acids. Here the CDR3 DNA reads TGTGCCAGCAGCACCGGGACTAGTGTACCCTACGAGCAGTACTTC. As protein: CASSTGTSVPYEQYF.

V is TRBV5-1 and J is TRBJ2-5, with TRBD2 matching over 10 bases. Gene TRBJ2-7 matches the end of the DNA better, so the J call may be wrong. This CDR3 contains 15 residues. CDR1 and CDR2 from the germline V gene are SGHRS and YFSETQ. The CDR3 sequence: CASSKTSGITVEQYF. CDR3 DNA: TGCGCCAGCAGCAAAACTAGCGGGATTACAGTCGAGCAGTACTTC.

The chain uses TRBV2 and TRBJ2-7; TRBD2 matches 13 bases. Looked up from germline, CDR1 is SNHLY and CDR2 is FYNNEI. Losses at the gene ends were 6 bases for V and 1 base for J; bases not matched to a gene: 3. The CDR3 is made up of 15 amino acids. CDR3 protein: CASRVLAGGSYEQYF. As DNA, the CDR3 is TGTGCCAGCAGAGTACTAGCGGGAGGGTCCTACGAGCAGTACTTC. The complete variable domain, with remaining parts taken from reference TRBV2 and TRBJ2-7, reads EPEVTQTPSHQVTQMGQEVILRCVPISNHLYFYWYRQILGQKVEFLVSFYNNEISEKSEIFDDQFSVERPDGSNFTLKIRSTKLEDSAMYFCASRVLAGGSYEQYFGPGTRLTVT.

A remark on this clone: Different DNA sequences within this sample yield the same CDR3. The chain couples TRBV28 to TRBJ2-7; D remains unclear. The germline CDR1 and CDR2 sequences are MDHEN and SYDVKM. The CDR3 is made up of 12 amino acids. Trimming pared 6 bases from V and 3 bases from J, leaving 9 bases between. CDR3 bases: TGTGCCAGCAGCCCTCGAGGCTACGAGCAGTACTTC. It yields the protein CASSPRGYEQYF.

The J gene is TRBJ1-4, the V gene TRBV5-6, with D possibly being TRBD1 (6 bases). This CDR3 has 14 residues. V lost 3 bases, J lost 2 bases, and 8 bases lay in between. Germline V gene sequence: CDR1 SGHDT, CDR2 YYEEEE. CDR3 in DNA: TGTGCCAGCAGCTCGGACAGCACTAATGAAAAACTGTTTTTT. It translates to CASSSDSTNEKLFF.

The chain combines TRBV6-5 with TRBJ1-5; D is possibly TRBD1 (6 bases). Trimming left V 0 bases short and J 5 bases short, with 11 bases between. The CDR3 runs to 15 residues. Germline V gene lookup returns CDR1 MNHEY and CDR2 SVGAGI. CDR3 protein: CASSYSGRGDQPQHF. The CDR3 DNA reads as TGTGCCAGCAGTTACTCCGGCAGGGGCGATCAGCCCCAGCATTTT.

A word on this clone: At one boundary the junction diverges from the germline segment, which might be a read error. The chain joins TRBV7-9 to TRBJ1-6; TRBD1 is a possible D gene (6 bases). The CDR3 loop spans 16 amino acids. Germline V gene lookup returns CDR1 SEHNR and CDR2 FQNEAQ (reference sequence). CDR3 loop: CSSSLIKGGSNSPLHF. The CDR3 DNA is TGTTCCAGCAGCTTGATAAAAGGGGGTAGTAATTCACCCCTCCACTTT.

The chain links TRBV5-4 to TRBJ1-3; no reliable D call. In germline, CDR1 is SGHNT, CDR2 YYREEE (reference sequence). The V gene lost 4 bases and the J gene lost 6 bases, with 8 bases spanning the gap. This CDR3 spans 12 amino acids. In nucleotides, the CDR3 is TGTGCCAGCAGCCGAGATGAAAACACCATATATTTT. Its protein is CASSRDENTIYF.

The chain is built from TRBV5-1 and TRBJ1-1; D may be TRBD1 (5 bases). The CDR3 totals 15 residues. V was shortened by 6 bases and J by 1 base, with 16 bases between the two germline ends. The germline V gene has CDR1 SGHRS and CDR2 YFSETQ. The CDR3 bases are TGCGCCAGCACCCTGGGGGGACGTTCGAACACTGAAGCTTTCTTT. Encoded protein: CASTLGGRSNTEAFF.

V gene TRBV2 combines with J gene TRBJ2-6; D gene ambiguous. From germline, CDR1 is SNHLY and CDR2 FYNNEI. The CDR3 consists of 12 residues. The V and J ends lost 5 bases and 4 bases respectively, with 3 bases between them. In nucleotides, the CDR3 is TGTGCCAGCAGTCAAGGGGCCAACGTCCTGACTTTC. Protein product: CASSQGANVLTF.